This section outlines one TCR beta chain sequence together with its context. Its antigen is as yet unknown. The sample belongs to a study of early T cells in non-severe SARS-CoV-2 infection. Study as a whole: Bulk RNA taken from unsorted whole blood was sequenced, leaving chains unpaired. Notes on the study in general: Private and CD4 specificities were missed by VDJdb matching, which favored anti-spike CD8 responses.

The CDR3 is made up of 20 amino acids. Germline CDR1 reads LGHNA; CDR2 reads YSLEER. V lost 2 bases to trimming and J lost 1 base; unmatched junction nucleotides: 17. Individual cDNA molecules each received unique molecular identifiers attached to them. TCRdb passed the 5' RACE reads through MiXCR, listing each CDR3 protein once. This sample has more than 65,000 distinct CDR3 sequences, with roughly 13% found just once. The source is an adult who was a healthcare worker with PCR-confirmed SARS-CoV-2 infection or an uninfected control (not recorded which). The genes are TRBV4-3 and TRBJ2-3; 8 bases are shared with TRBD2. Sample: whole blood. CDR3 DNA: TGCGCCAGCAGCCAATCTTCGGGACTAGGCCTGATCCGAGGCACAGATACGCAGTATTTT. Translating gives CASSQSSGLGLIRGTDTQYF.